The 21 T cell receptor beta chains presented below share a single source sample, sequenced in a study of human T cells and chemical hapten exposure. Time point described: pre-sensitization, week 0. As for treatment: therapeutic diphenylcyclopropenone sensitization with weekly scalp DPC. From the RACE reads, TCRdb called clonotypes with MiXCR, one entry per CDR3 protein. The sample holds 250,000 or so distinct CDR3 sequences, about 7.7% seen once. The source material was whole blood, sampled in connection with sensitization to the hapten diphenylcyclopropenone (DPC). The receptors were gathered from a man aged 18-30 years with alopecia areata. Some clones in this sample may be carry-over from other donors' samples.

The chain has TRBV10-3 and TRBJ1-4; 7 nucleotides align to TRBD1. There are 15 residues in the CDR3. Germline CDR1 is ENHRY and CDR2 is SYGVKD. The J segment lost 7 bases and the V segment lost 5 bases, leaving 10 bases of the junction unmatched. CDR3 DNA sequence: TGTGCCATCAGTTCCGACAGGGTCGGTTTTGAAAAACTGTTTTTT. It is translated as CAISSDRVGFEKLFF.

This sequence joins TRBV12-3 or TRBV12-4 and TRBJ2-3; possibly TRBD1 for D (6 bases). This CDR3 comprises 12 residues. The V and J ends lost 3 bases and 10 bases respectively, with 11 bases between them. DNA of the CDR3: TGTGCCAGCAGTTTTTCGGCAGGGGCGCAGTATTTT. Amino acids: CASSFSAGAQYF.

Ten or more counts support this clonotype. The chain links TRBV6-2 or TRBV6-3 to TRBJ1-4; D is unclear. This CDR3 is 15 amino acids long. The germline CDR1 and CDR2 sequences are MNHEY and SVGEGT. Trimming cost V 5 bases and J 8 bases, with 18 bases left between them. The CDR3 DNA reads TGTGCCAGCAGTGACGGACGCGGACCGGGGGAAAAACTGTTTTTT. Translated: CASSDGRGPGEKLFF.

V usage is TRBV19 and J usage is TRBJ1-5; no definite D call. CDR1 is LNHDA and CDR2 is SQIVND in the germline V gene (reference sequence). The V gene lost 3 bases and the J gene lost 7 bases, with 7 bases spanning the gap. CDR3 size: 12 residues. The CDR3, as DNA: TGTGCCAGTAGTATTGTCTTGCAGCCCCAGCATTTT. This codes for CASSIVLQPQHF.

This clonotype was detected only a few times. The chain uses TRBV7-2 and TRBJ2-3, with 7 bases matching TRBD2. The germline V gene has CDR1 SGHTA and CDR2 FQGNSA. CDR3 size: 15 residues. The J segment lost 3 bases and the V segment lost 3 bases, leaving 6 bases of the junction unmatched. CDR3 residues: CASSFGLVFTDTQYF. The CDR3, as DNA: TGTGCCAGCAGCTTCGGACTAGTTTTTACAGATACGCAGTATTTT.

In this sample, this clonotype turned up a few times. This chain links TRBV7-2 with TRBJ1-6; D might be TRBD1 (6 bases). The CDR3 is 15 amino acids. V lost 3 bases to trimming and J lost 8 bases, with 14 bases between them. Germline V lookup: CDR1 SGHTA, CDR2 FQGNSA. In DNA, the CDR3 is TGTGCCAGCAGCTTGATTGGGGGGGCAGATTCACCCCTCCACTTT. Protein product: CASSLIGGADSPLHF.

This clonotype occurred a few times. This chain joins TRBV28 and TRBJ2-3; the D gene is possibly TRBD2 (5 bases). The CDR3 spans 15 residues. CDR1 MDHEN and CDR2 SYDVKM come from the germline V gene. With 3 bases removed from V and 6 bases from J, the gap between germline ends came to 16 bases. In nucleotides, the CDR3 is TGTGCCAGCAGTTTCTCCGCAGCACGAGGGGATACGCAGTATTTT. Protein: CASSFSAARGDTQYF.

This clonotype was seen only a few times. The rearrangement uses TRBV28 and TRBJ1-1, with 7 bases matching TRBD1. Per germline, CDR1 MDHEN and CDR2 SYDVKM. The trim removed 5 bases at V and 7 bases at J, leaving 7 bases unmatched. The CDR3 totals 13 residues. The CDR3 protein is CASSTRTGGEAFF. The CDR3 nucleotides read TGTGCCAGCAGTACTCGGACAGGTGGTGAAGCTTTCTTT.

There are a few counts of this clonotype. This chain uses TRBV12-3 or TRBV12-4 with TRBJ1-6; TRBD1 is a possible D gene (6 bases). V lost 4 bases, J lost 5 bases, and 15 bases lay in between. The CDR3 covers 16 residues. The CDR3 DNA follows: TGTGCCAGCAGTTACTCCAGGGGCCCCGATAATTCACCCCTCCACTTT. Protein sequence: CASSYSRGPDNSPLHF.

This clonotype was detected ten times or more. The V gene is TRBV5-1, the J gene TRBJ1-1; no clear D gene. V was clipped by 5 bases and J by 1 base, with 9 bases between them. The CDR3 covers 13 residues. The germline V gene has CDR1 SGHRS and CDR2 YFSETQ. The CDR3 DNA follows: TGCGCCAGCAGGGGCAGGAGGAACACTGAAGCTTTCTTT. Its protein product is CASRGRRNTEAFF.

In its sample, this clonotype was seen many times. This rearrangement joins TRBV14 to TRBJ2-7; 9 bases are a match to TRBD2. The CDR3 is 18 residues long. The germline V gene encodes CDR1 SGHDN and CDR2 FVKESK. The V segment lost 2 bases and the J segment 3 bases; nucleotides outside the gene matches: 14. CDR3 DNA sequence: TGTGCCAGCAGCCAAATCGGGGGGCTAGCGGGATTAAACTACGAGCAGTACGTC. As protein: CASSQIGGLAGLNYEQYV.

This clonotype occurred many times. J is TRBJ2-3 and V is TRBV29-1; no reliable D call. Germline CDR1 SQVTM, CDR2 ANQGSEA. The CDR3 spans 15 residues. Trimming took 4 bases from V and 0 from J, leaving 14 bases between them. The CDR3 DNA reads TGCAGCGTTGTCACAGTAAGAATGAGCACAGATACGCAGTATTTT. It codes for CSVVTVRMSTDTQYF.

This clonotype was seen only a few times. The rearrangement uses TRBV7-2 and TRBJ2-2; no clear D. The CDR3 has 12 residues. In germline, CDR1 is SGHTA, CDR2 FQGNSA. V lost 5 bases to trimming and J lost 9 bases, with 10 bases between them. The CDR3 region has the DNA TGTGCCAGCAGCCAAACACGGCGGGAGCTGTTTTTT. This sequence encodes CASSQTRRELFF.

This clonotype was observed a handful of times. This chain links TRBV6-1 with TRBJ1-3; weak D call: TRBD1 (5 bases). Trimming removed 2 bases from V and 4 bases from J, with 12 bases in between. CDR3 size: 15 residues. Germline V gene data show CDR1 as MNHNS and CDR2 as SASEGT. CDR3 in amino acids: CASSEIDSSGNTIYF. The CDR3 DNA is TGTGCCAGCAGTGAAATCGACAGCTCAGGAAACACCATATATTTT.

This chain links TRBV6-2 or TRBV6-3 with TRBJ2-7; D gene unclear. The CDR3 extends over 13 amino acids. Trimming removed 6 bases at V and 3 bases at J, with 12 bases between. Germline V gives CDR1 MNHEY, CDR2 SVGEGT. This CDR3 reads CASSRSTGYEQYV. The DNA for the CDR3 is TGTGCCAGCAGCCGATCCACGGGCTACGAGCAGTACGTC.

There are a few counts of this clonotype. DNA for the CDR3: TGCAGTGCAGGACAGGGCTACGAGCAGTACTTC. Protein sequence: CSAGQGYEQYF. V and J are TRBV20-1 and TRBJ2-7, with 8 bases fitting TRBD1. J was trimmed by 3 bases and V by 6 bases; bases with no gene match: 1. Germline lookup yields CDR1 DFQATT and CDR2 SNEGSKA (reference sequence). The CDR3 runs to 11 residues.

Many counts were recorded for this clonotype. The chain joins TRBV20-1 to TRBJ1-2; D gene uncertain. The germline CDR1 and CDR2 sequences are DFQATT and SNEGSKA (reference sequence). This CDR3 contains 13 residues. V was trimmed by 2 bases and J by 2 bases, leaving 9 bases between them. CDR3 amino acids: CSARPQVNYGYTF. The CDR3, as DNA: TGCAGTGCTAGACCCCAGGTGAACTATGGCTACACCTTC.

The chain recombines TRBV7-8 with TRBJ2-2, with TRBD2 as a possible D gene (7 bases). The ends were cut back, 3 bases at V and 2 bases at J, with 16 bases in the middle. This CDR3 has 17 amino acids. Germline CDR1 is SGHVS and CDR2 is FQNEAQ. CDR3 sequence reads: CASSLYRGGTNTGELFF. The DNA for the CDR3 is TGTGCCAGCAGCTTGTATCGCGGGGGCACCAACACCGGGGAGCTGTTTTTT.

This clonotype was seen at least ten times. The V gene is TRBV15, the J gene TRBJ2-1; 9 bases are a match to TRBD2. The CDR3 length is 14 residues. CDR1 LNHNV and CDR2 YYDKDF come from the germline V gene (reference sequence). After removal of 8 bases from V and 2 bases from J, the junction contained 4 bases not matched to a gene. In DNA form, the CDR3 reads TGTGCCACCGTTCGCGGGGGGGCCTACAATGAGCAGTTCTTC. Amino acids: CATVRGGAYNEQFF.

This clonotype was seen at least ten times. DNA of the CDR3: TGTGCCAGCAGCTTGATGGGACAGACTAACAAAAACATTCAGTACTTC. Amino acids: CASSLMGQTNKNIQYF. The chain couples TRBV5-6 to TRBJ2-4, with TRBD1 matching over 7 bases. Germline loops: CDR1 SGHDT, CDR2 YYEEEE. The CDR3 totals 16 residues. V lost 1 base and J lost 3; bases outside the gene matches: 7.

The V and J genes are TRBV29-1 and TRBJ1-5; tentative D call: TRBD1 (5 bases). The CDR3 length is 13 residues. Between the trimmed V and J ends, which lost 4 bases and 2 bases, there was a span of 9 bases. Germline V CDR1 and CDR2: SQVTM, ANQGSEA. Here the CDR3 DNA reads TGCAGCGTTGGGGGAGGGGGCAATCAGCCCCAGCATTTT. Protein: CSVGGGGNQPQHF.